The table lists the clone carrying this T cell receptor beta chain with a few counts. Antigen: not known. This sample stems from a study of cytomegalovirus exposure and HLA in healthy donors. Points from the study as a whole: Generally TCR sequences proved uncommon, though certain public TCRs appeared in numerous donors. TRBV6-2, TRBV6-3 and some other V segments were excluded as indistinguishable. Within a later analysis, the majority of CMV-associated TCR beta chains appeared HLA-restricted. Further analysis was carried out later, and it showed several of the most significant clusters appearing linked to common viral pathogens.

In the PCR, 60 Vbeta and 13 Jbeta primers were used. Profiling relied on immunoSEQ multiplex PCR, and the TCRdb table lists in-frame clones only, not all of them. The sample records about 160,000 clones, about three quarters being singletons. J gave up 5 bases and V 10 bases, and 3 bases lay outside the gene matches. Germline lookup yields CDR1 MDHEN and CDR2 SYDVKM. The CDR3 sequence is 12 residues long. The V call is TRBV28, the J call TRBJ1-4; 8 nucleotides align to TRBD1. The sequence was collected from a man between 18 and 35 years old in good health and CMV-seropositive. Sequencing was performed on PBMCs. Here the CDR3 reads CAIRTGNEKLFF. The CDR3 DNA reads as TGTGCCATCCGGACAGGGAATGAAAAACTGTTTTTT.